The 10 T cell receptor beta chains below were found in one sample sequenced in a study of blood T cell repertoires in COVID-19. The repertoire was sequenced with immunoSEQ multiplex PCR; TCRdb's copy has only in-frame clones and lacks some. The data hold about 80,000 clones, with almost 85% observed a single time. Sequencing used peripheral blood. Receptors were obtained from a man aged 80 or over with acute or convalescent COVID-19.

The chain has TRBV5-1 and TRBJ2-5; D gene uncertain. The CDR3 extends over 14 amino acids. V shed 0 bases and J shed 4 bases, with 10 bases lying between them. Germline CDR1 SGHRS, CDR2 YFSETQ. CDR3 sequence reads: CASSLAGSGETQYF. The CDR3 nucleotides read TGCGCCAGCAGCTTGGCCGGATCGGGAGAGACCCAGTACTTC.

The V call is TRBV11-1, the J call TRBJ1-4; TRBD1 is a possible D gene (6 bases). CDR1 and CDR2 (germline): SGHAT, FQDESV (reference sequence). Trimming left V 5 bases short and J 2 bases short, with 12 bases between. The CDR3 runs to 15 residues. DNA for the CDR3: TGTGCCAGCAGCCGCCCTGACAGGACTAATGAAAAACTGTTTTTT. This encodes CASSRPDRTNEKLFF.

This rearrangement joins TRBV19 to TRBJ2-3; D may be TRBD1 (6 bases). CDR1 and CDR2 from the germline V gene are LNHDA and SQIVND (reference sequence). V dropped 8 bases and J dropped 0 bases, with 9 bases sitting between them. This CDR3 is 13 amino acids long. The CDR3 DNA is TGTGCCAGTTCGGACAGAAGCACAGATACGCAGTATTTT. Protein product: CASSDRSTDTQYF.

The J gene is TRBJ2-5, the V gene TRBV19; D might be TRBD1 (8 bases). The CDR3 contains 14 residues. Trimming took 5 bases from V and 2 from J, leaving 12 bases between them. CDR1 is LNHDA and CDR2 is SQIVND in the germline V gene (reference sequence). This chain's CDR3 is CASSLQGGQETQYF. The CDR3 coding sequence is TGTGCCAGTAGTTTACAGGGGGGGCAAGAGACCCAGTACTTC.

The J gene is TRBJ2-1, the V gene TRBV9, with TRBD2 identical over 8 bases. This CDR3 region has 15 residues. Germline V CDR1 and CDR2: SGDLS, YYNGEE. Germline trimming cut 3 bases from V and 8 bases from J; bases unmatched to any gene: 10. This CDR3 reads CASSGGGGPWDEQFF. The DNA for the CDR3 is TGTGCCAGCAGCGGCGGCGGGGGGCCCTGGGATGAGCAGTTCTTC.

The V gene is TRBV19, the J gene TRBJ1-5; D not resolved. The CDR3 is 13 amino acids. From germline, CDR1 is LNHDA and CDR2 SQIVND (reference sequence). The V end lost 1 base, the J end lost 5 bases, and 6 bases lay between the germline ends. CDR3 loop: CASSIVEDQPQHF. CDR3 DNA sequence: TGTGCCAGTAGTATAGTCGAGGATCAGCCCCAGCATTTT.

This clone was picked up one time. The gene calls are TRBV5-1 and TRBJ2-7, with 14 bases fitting TRBD2. The CDR3 covers 17 residues. J lost 5 bases, V lost 3 bases, and 10 bases had no gene match. The germline V gene encodes CDR1 SGHRS and CDR2 YFSETQ. The CDR3 loop reads CASSSGLAGGLPNEQYF. CDR3 DNA: TGCGCCAGCAGCTCCGGACTAGCGGGGGGCCTCCCCAACGAGCAGTACTTC.

The gene calls are TRBV18 and TRBJ1-5; no definite D call. The CDR3 covers 14 residues. V lost 0 bases and J 7 bases, leaving 10 bases between the germline ends. Germline V CDR1 and CDR2: KGHSH, LQKENI. The CDR3 here is CASSPPGPGQPQHF. DNA for the CDR3: TGTGCCAGCTCACCACCAGGGCCGGGACAGCCCCAGCATTTT. Based on the CDR3 plus reference TRBV18 and TRBJ1-5, the full variable domain is NAGVMQNPRHLVRRRGQEARLRCSPMKGHSHVYWYRQLPEEGLKFMVYLQKENIIDESGMPKERFSAEFPKEGPSILRIQQVVRGDSAAYFCASSPPGPGQPQHFGDGTRLSIL.

The CDR3 coding sequence is TGTGCCAGTAGTATTAGCCTAGCGGCCAATGAGCAGTTCTTC. Translated, it gives CASSISLAANEQFF. J is TRBJ2-1 and V is TRBV19; 7 nucleotides agree with TRBD2. Germline lookup yields CDR1 LNHDA and CDR2 SQIVND (reference sequence). V lost 3 bases to trimming and J lost 6 bases; unmatched junction nucleotides: 5. The CDR3 has 14 residues.

The chain carries TRBV19 and TRBJ1-1, with TRBD1 identical over 9 bases. The germline gives CDR1 LNHDA, CDR2 SQIVND (reference sequence). After removal of 4 bases from V and 0 bases from J, the junction contained 9 bases not matched to a gene. This CDR3 comprises 17 residues. Here the CDR3 DNA reads TGTGCCAGTAGTACCACGGGACAGGGCAATTTGAACACTGAAGCTTTCTTT. The encoded protein is CASSTTGQGNLNTEAFF.